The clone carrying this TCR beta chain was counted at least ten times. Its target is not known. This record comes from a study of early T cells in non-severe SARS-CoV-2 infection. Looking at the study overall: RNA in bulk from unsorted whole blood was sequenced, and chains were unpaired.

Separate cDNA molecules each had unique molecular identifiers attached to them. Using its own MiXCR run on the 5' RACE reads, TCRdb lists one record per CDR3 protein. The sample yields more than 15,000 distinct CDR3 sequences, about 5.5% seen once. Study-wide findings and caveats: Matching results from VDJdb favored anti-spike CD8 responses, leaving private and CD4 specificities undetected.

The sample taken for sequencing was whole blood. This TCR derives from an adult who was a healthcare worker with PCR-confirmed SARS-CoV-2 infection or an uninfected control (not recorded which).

The CDR3 reads CASSGVAGPLGEQFF. In DNA form, the CDR3 reads TGCGCCAGCAGCGGAGTAGCGGGCCCCCTGGGAGAGCAGTTCTTC. The chain recombines TRBV5-1 with TRBJ2-1; 7 bases are a match to TRBD2. The V and J ends lost 4 bases and 10 bases, in that order; junction bases with no gene match: 14. CDR3 length: 15 residues. In germline, CDR1 is SGHRS, CDR2 YFSETQ.